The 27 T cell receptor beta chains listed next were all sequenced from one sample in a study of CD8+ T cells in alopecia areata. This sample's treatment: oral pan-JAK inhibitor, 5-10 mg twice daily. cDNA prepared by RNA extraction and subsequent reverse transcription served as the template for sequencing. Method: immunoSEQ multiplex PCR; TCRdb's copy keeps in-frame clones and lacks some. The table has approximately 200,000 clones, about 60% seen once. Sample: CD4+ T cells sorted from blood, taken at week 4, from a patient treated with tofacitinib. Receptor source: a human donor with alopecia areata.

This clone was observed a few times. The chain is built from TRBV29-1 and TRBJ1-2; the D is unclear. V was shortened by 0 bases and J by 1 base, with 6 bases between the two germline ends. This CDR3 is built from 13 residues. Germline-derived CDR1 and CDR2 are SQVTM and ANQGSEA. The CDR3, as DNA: TGCAGCGTTGAAGATCGGGGTAACTATGGCTACACCTTC. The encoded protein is CSVEDRGNYGYTF.

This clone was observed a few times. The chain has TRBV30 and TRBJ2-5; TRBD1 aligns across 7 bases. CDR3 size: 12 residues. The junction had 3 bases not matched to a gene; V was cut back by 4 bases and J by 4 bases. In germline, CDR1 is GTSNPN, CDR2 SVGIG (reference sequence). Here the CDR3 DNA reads TGTGCCTGGAATTCAGGGGGAGAGACCCAGTACTTC. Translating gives CAWNSGGETQYF.

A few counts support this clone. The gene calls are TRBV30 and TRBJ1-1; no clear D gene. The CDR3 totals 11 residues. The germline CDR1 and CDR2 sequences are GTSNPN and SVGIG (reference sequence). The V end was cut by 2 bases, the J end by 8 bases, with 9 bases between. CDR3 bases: TGTGCCTGGAGTAAGGAGTCAGAAGCTTTCTTT. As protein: CAWSKESEAFF.

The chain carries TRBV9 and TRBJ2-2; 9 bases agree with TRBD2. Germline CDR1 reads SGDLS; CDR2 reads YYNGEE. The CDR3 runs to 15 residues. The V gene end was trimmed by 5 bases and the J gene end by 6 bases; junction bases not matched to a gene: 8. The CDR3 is CASRAIAGGPGELFF. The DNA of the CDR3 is TGTGCCAGCAGGGCCATCGCGGGAGGGCCCGGGGAGCTGTTTTTT.

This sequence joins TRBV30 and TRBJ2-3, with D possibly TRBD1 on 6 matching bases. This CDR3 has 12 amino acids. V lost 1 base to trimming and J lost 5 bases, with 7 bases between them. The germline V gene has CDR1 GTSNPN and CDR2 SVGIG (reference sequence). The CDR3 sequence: CAWSEGQDTQYF. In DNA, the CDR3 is TGTGCCTGGAGTGAGGGACAAGATACGCAGTATTTT.

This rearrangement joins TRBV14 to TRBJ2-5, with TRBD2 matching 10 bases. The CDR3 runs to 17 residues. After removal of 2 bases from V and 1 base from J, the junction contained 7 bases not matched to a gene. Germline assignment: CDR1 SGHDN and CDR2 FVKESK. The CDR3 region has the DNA TGTGCCAGCAGCCAATCCCGGAGACTAGCGGGCCAAGAGACCCAGTACTTC. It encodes CASSQSRRLAGQETQYF.

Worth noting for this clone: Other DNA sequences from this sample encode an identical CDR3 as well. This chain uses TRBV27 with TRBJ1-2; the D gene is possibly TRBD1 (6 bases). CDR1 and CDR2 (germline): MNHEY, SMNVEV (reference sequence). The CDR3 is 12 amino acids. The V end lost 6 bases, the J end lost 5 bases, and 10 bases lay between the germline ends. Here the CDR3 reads CASSLRGYGYTF. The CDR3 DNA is TGTGCCAGCAGCCTAAGGGGGTATGGCTACACCTTC.

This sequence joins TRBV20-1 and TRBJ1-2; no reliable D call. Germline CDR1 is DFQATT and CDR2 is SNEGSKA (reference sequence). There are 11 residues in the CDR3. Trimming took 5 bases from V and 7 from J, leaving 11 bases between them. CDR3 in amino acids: CSAGTLGGYTF. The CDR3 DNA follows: TGCAGTGCTGGAACGCTGGGTGGCTACACCTTC.

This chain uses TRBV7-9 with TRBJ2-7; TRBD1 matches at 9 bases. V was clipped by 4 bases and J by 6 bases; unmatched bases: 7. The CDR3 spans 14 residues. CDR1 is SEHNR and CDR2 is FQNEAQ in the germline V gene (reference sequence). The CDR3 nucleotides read TGTGCCAGCAGCTATCCGGGACAGGGAGTCGAGCAGTACTTC. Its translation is CASSYPGQGVEQYF.

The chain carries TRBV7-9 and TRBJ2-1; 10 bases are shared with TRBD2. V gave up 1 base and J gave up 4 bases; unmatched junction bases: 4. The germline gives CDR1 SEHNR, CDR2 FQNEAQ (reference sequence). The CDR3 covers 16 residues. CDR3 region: CASSLVMTSGYNEQFF. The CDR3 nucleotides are TGTGCCAGCAGCTTAGTAATGACTAGCGGGTACAATGAGCAGTTCTTC.

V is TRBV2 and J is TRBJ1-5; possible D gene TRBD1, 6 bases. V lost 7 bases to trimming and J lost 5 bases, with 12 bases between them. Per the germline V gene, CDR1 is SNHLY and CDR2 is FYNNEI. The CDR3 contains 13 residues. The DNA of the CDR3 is TGTGCCAGCACCCGAAACAGGGATCAGCCCCAGCATTTT. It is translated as CASTRNRDQPQHF.

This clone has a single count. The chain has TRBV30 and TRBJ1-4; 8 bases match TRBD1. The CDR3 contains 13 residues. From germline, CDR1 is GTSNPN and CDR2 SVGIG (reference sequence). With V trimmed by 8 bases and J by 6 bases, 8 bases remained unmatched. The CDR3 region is CASAGTGDEKLFF. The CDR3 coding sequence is TGTGCCAGCGCCGGGACAGGAGATGAAAAACTGTTTTTT.

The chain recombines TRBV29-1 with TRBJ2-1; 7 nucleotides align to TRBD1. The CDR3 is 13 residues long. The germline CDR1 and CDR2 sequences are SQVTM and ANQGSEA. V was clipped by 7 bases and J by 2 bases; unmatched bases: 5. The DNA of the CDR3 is TGCAGCGGGGACAGCTCCACCTACAATGAGCAGTTCTTC. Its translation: CSGDSSTYNEQFF.

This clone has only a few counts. The CDR3 loop is CSVEVGREPDTQYF. The CDR3, as DNA: TGCAGCGTTGAAGTGGGCAGGGAGCCAGATACGCAGTATTTT. The chain links TRBV29-1 to TRBJ2-3; TRBD1 or TRBD2 may be the D gene (5 bases each). The CDR3 length is 14 residues. Germline CDR1 and CDR2: SQVTM and ANQGSEA. The V and J ends lost 1 base and 4 bases respectively, with 12 bases between them.

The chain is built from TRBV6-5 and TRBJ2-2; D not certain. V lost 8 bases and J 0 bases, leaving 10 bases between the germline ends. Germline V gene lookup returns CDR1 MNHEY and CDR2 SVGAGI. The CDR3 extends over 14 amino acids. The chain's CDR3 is CASRRGTNTGELFF. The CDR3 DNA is TGTGCCAGCCGGCGCGGAACGAACACCGGGGAGCTGTTTTTT.

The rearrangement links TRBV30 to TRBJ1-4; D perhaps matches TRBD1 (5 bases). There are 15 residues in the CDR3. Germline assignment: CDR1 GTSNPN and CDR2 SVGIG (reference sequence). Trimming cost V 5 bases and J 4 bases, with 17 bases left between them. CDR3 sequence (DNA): TGTGCCTGGGGCCGCTGGGGCGGGAGTAATGAAAAACTGTTTTTT. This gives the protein CAWGRWGGSNEKLFF. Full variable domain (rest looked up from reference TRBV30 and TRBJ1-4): SQTIHQWPATLVQPVGSPLSLECTVEGTSNPNLYWYRQAAGRGLQLLFYSVGIGQISSEVPQNLSASRPQDRQFILSSKKLLLSDSGFYLCAWGRWGGSNEKLFFGSGTQLSVL.

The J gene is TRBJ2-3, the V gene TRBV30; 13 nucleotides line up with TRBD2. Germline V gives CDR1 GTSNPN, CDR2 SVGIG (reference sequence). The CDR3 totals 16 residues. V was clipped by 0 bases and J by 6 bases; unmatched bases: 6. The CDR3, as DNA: TGTGCCTGGAGTGTAGGACTAGCGGGAGATCGGGATACGCAGTATTTT. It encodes CAWSVGLAGDRDTQYF. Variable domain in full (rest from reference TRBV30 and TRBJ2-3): SQTIHQWPATLVQPVGSPLSLECTVEGTSNPNLYWYRQAAGRGLQLLFYSVGIGQISSEVPQNLSASRPQDRQFILSSKKLLLSDSGFYLCAWSVGLAGDRDTQYFGPGTRLTVL.

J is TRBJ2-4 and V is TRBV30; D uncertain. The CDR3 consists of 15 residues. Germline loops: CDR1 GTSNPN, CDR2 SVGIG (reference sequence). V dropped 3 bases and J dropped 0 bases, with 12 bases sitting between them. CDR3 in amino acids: CAWSPQVLAKNIQYF. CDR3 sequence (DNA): TGTGCCTGGAGCCCGCAAGTACTAGCCAAAAACATTCAGTACTTC.

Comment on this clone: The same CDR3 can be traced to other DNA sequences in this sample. CDR3 sequence (DNA): TGTGCCAGCTCACCACAGGAGACCCAGTACTTC. This translates into CASSPQETQYF. The chain is built from TRBV18 and TRBJ2-5; D gene uncertain. Germline V lookup: CDR1 KGHSH, CDR2 LQKENI. CDR3 length equals 11 residues. V lost 1 base to trimming and J lost 5 bases, with 2 bases between them.

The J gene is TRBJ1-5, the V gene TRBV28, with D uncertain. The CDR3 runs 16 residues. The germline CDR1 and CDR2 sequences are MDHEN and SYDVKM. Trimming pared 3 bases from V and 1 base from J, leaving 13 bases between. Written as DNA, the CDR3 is TGTGCCAGCAGTTTCCCCGCTGGGCAAAGCAATCAGCCCCAGCATTTT. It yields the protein CASSFPAGQSNQPQHF.

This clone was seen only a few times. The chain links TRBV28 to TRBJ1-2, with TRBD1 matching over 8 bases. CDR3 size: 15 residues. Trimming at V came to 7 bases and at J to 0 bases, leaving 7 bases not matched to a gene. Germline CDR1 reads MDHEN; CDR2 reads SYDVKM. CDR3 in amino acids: CASTPLGQANYGYTF. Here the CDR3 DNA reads TGTGCCAGCACCCCTCTGGGACAGGCTAACTATGGCTACACCTTC.

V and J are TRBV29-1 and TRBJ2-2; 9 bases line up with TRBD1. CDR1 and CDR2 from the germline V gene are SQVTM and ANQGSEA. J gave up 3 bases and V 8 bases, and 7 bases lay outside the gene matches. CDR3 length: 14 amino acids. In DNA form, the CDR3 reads TGCAGCACGGGGAGGGACAGGGACACCGGGGAGCTGTTTTTT. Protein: CSTGRDRDTGELFF.

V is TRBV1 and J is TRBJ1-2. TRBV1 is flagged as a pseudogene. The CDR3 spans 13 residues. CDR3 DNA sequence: TGCACCAGCAGCCGAAGTACTAACTATGGCTACACCTTC. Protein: CTSSRSTNYGYTF.

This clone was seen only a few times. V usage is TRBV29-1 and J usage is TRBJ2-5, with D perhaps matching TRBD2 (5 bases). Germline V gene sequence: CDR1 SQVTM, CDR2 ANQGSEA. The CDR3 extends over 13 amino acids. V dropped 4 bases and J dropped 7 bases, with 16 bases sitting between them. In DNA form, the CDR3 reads TGCAGCGTTGTTGGCGACTATAAAGGGACCCAGTACTTC. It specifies CSVVGDYKGTQYF.

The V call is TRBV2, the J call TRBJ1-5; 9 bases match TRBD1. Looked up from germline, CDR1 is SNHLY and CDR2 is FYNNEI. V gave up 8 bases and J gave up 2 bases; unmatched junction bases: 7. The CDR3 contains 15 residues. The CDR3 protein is CASATGGLGNQPQHF. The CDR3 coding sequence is TGTGCCAGCGCCACAGGGGGCTTGGGCAATCAGCCCCAGCATTTT.

Written as DNA, the CDR3 is TGCGCCAGCAGCCAAAATCCGACAGGTTGGCAAAACGAGCAGTACTTC. This encodes CASSQNPTGWQNEQYF. The V and J genes are TRBV4-3 and TRBJ2-7; a possible D gene is TRBD1 (6 bases). Between the trimmed V and J ends, which lost 2 bases and 5 bases, there was a span of 19 bases. Germline CDR1 and CDR2: LGHNA and YSLEER. The CDR3 has 16 residues.

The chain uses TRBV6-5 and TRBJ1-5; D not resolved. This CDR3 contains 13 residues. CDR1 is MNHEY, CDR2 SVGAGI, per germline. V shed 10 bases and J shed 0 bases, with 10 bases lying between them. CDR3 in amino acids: CATNCTSNQPQHF. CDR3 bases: TGTGCCACGAACTGCACTAGCAATCAGCCCCAGCATTTT.